This is a list of T cell receptor beta chains from one sample in a study of T cells in Graves' hyperthyroidism and ophthalmopathy. TCRdb called the multiplex PCR reads again in MiXCR, with one record for every CDR3 protein. The sample has 550,000 to 800,000 distinct CDR3 sequences, 15% to 20% seen once. What was sequenced was blood. These receptor sequences come from a man over 45 with Graves' hyperthyroidism. Both conserved end residues are part of each CDR3.

V gene: TRBV20-1; J gene: TRBJ2-3; CDR3 protein: CSARGGFYTDTQYF
V gene: TRBV10-2; J gene: TRBJ2-7; CDR3 protein: CASSESPYSSYEQYF
V gene: TRBV28; J gene: TRBJ2-7; CDR3 protein: CASSGGSFDEQYF
V gene: TRBV3-1; J gene: TRBJ2-4; CDR3 protein: CASSLFGRGKNIQYF
V gene: TRBV6-1; J gene: TRBJ1-5; CDR3 protein: CASSEWGSNNQPQHF
V gene: TRBV13; J gene: TRBJ1-1; CDR3 protein: CASSLGTGRMNTEAFF
V gene: TRBV13; J gene: TRBJ2-5; CDR3 protein: CASSFPGTQETQYF
V gene: TRBV5-4; J gene: TRBJ2-3; CDR3 protein: CASGEGGNTQYF
V gene: TRBV7-6; J gene: TRBJ2-2; CDR3 protein: CASSRARNTGELFF
V gene: TRBV20-1; J gene: TRBJ2-7; CDR3 protein: CSARDRLSYEQYF
V gene: TRBV20-1; J gene: TRBJ2-7; CDR3 protein: CSARVSGIGSYEQYF
V gene: TRBV7-2; J gene: TRBJ2-2; CDR3 protein: CASSLVITNTGELFF
V gene: TRBV28; J gene: TRBJ2-2; CDR3 protein: CASSLRGQLFF
V gene: TRBV28; J gene: TRBJ2-2; CDR3 protein: CASSRDLNTGELFF
V gene: TRBV24-1; J gene: TRBJ2-7; CDR3 protein: CATSDLPSPGAVRHEQYF
V gene: TRBV7-8; J gene: TRBJ1-1; CDR3 protein: CASSFSIGVNEAFF
V gene: TRBV29-1; J gene: TRBJ2-1; CDR3 protein: CSVATSGNNEQFF
V gene: TRBV24-1; J gene: TRBJ2-3; CDR3 protein: CATSDPDREKDTQYF
V gene: TRBV5-1; J gene: TRBJ1-4; CDR3 protein: CASSPGQGTLEKLFF
V gene: TRBV28; J gene: TRBJ2-5; CDR3 protein: CASSTPGQGTHQYF
V gene: TRBV7-9; J gene: TRBJ2-1; CDR3 protein: CASSTLPGPGSYNEQFF
V gene: TRBV12-3/TRBV12-4; J gene: TRBJ2-2; CDR3 protein: CASSPSASGMLQRELFF
V gene: TRBV24-1; J gene: TRBJ1-2; CDR3 protein: CATSERSRDGLYGYTF
V gene: TRBV10-3; J gene: TRBJ1-3; CDR3 protein: CAISAVGSGGNTIYF
V gene: TRBV6-1; J gene: TRBJ1-1; CDR3 protein: CASSWTTNTEAFF
V gene: TRBV20-1; J gene: TRBJ2-7; CDR3 protein: CSARDKHTTYEQYF
V gene: TRBV6-1; J gene: TRBJ2-1; CDR3 protein: CASSQSLAGGPFNEQFF
V gene: TRBV9; J gene: TRBJ1-2; CDR3 protein: CASSVGTGEESGYTF
V gene: TRBV27; J gene: TRBJ1-5; CDR3 protein: CASSPKWDRINQPQHF
V gene: TRBV11-2; J gene: TRBJ2-1; CDR3 protein: CASSPYPSQGLHNEQFF
V gene: TRBV19; J gene: TRBJ2-3; CDR3 protein: CASSGALRGSTDTQYF
V gene: TRBV10-2; J gene: TRBJ2-3; CDR3 protein: CASRGTTTDTQYF
V gene: TRBV29-1; J gene: TRBJ2-1; CDR3 protein: CSVEGTSGSNEQFF
V gene: TRBV2; J gene: TRBJ2-5; CDR3 protein: CASSGLADQETQYF
V gene: TRBV12-3/TRBV12-4; J gene: TRBJ1-5; CDR3 protein: CASSMGGMNQPQHF
V gene: TRBV28; J gene: TRBJ1-2; CDR3 protein: CASSLVGSYTF
V gene: TRBV7-2; J gene: TRBJ1-1; CDR3 protein: CASSPGQARGTEAFF
V gene: TRBV27; J gene: TRBJ2-1; CDR3 protein: CASSPLLAPEQFF
V gene: TRBV20-1; J gene: TRBJ2-5; CDR3 protein: CSASVAGGRETQYF
V gene: TRBV9; J gene: TRBJ1-1; CDR3 protein: CASSVAGTEAFF
V gene: TRBV19; J gene: TRBJ1-5; CDR3 protein: CASSINRGGDNQPQHF
V gene: TRBV11-2; J gene: TRBJ2-3; CDR3 protein: CASSLGVGGTGGMDSQYF
V gene: TRBV18; J gene: TRBJ2-2; CDR3 protein: CASSPIGIVTGELFF
V gene: TRBV6-1; J gene: TRBJ2-3; CDR3 protein: CATSGGNEADTQYF
V gene: TRBV20-1; J gene: TRBJ1-5; CDR3 protein: CSATHSNQPQHF
V gene: TRBV6-2/TRBV6-3; J gene: TRBJ2-1; CDR3 protein: CASSYDSLAGLPNEQFF
V gene: TRBV6-1; J gene: TRBJ2-2; CDR3 protein: CASIPGQGGTGELFF
V gene: TRBV12-3/TRBV12-4; J gene: TRBJ2-5; CDR3 protein: CASSWTVEGTQYF
V gene: TRBV12-3/TRBV12-4; J gene: TRBJ1-1; CDR3 protein: CASSRTGMSEAFF
V gene: TRBV11-1; J gene: TRBJ2-2; CDR3 protein: CASSFTSGFTGELFF
V gene: TRBV30; J gene: TRBJ1-2; CDR3 protein: CAWMFTSPDGYTF